The subject of this entry is one TCR beta chain. Authors' data handling: Estimation of nucleated cell counts relied on the amplification of reference gene primers. Libraries were prepared by immunoSEQ multiplex PCR; TCRdb keeps only in-frame clonotypes and omits some of them. V and J calls plus clone size are reproduced from that table; the DNA served to infer D and trimming. The sample lists around 160,000 clones; about nine tenths were seen once. Donors were grouped by their self-reported clinical history. Individuals in the exposed group had encountered a COVID-19 case within 2 weeks preceding study entry. The data stem from a study of blood T cell repertoires in COVID-19. The CDR3 is made up of 15 amino acids. The germline CDR1 and CDR2 sequences are SGHRS and YFSETQ. Trimming took 0 bases from V and 1 from J, leaving 10 bases between them.

Material: PBMCs or T cells enriched from blood (not recorded which). The chain has TRBV5-1 and TRBJ1-1, with D uncertain. This receptor was taken from a woman in her thirties or forties who had been exposed to COVID-19. For the CDR3, the DNA is TGCGCCAGCAGCTTGGCGGGTCCTGCGAACACTGAAGCTTTCTTT. Translation gives CASSLAGPANTEAFF.